Listed here are 11 T cell receptor beta chains from one sample, sequenced in a study of blood T cell repertoires in COVID-19. Libraries were prepared by immunoSEQ multiplex PCR; TCRdb keeps only in-frame clonotypes and omits some of them. The repertoire has 150,000 to 200,000 clones, more than 70% of them found once; the top ten carry approximately 4.5%. Sequenced: peripheral blood. The receptor set was obtained from a human donor in a cohort sampled during active COVID-19.

V gene TRBV12-3 or TRBV12-4 combines with J gene TRBJ2-3, with D uncertain. The CDR3 runs to 13 residues. V lost 3 bases, J lost 4 bases, and 8 bases lay in between. The CDR3 protein is CASSFAVPDTQYF. In DNA form, the CDR3 reads TGTGCCAGCAGTTTCGCGGTTCCAGATACGCAGTATTTT.

This chain joins TRBV6-7 and TRBJ1-6, with 8 bases lining up with TRBD1. TRBV6-7 is marked as an open reading frame, function uncertain. V was pared by 6 bases and J by 6 bases, with 16 bases of the junction left unmatched. The CDR3 extends over 18 amino acids. For the CDR3, the DNA is TGTGCCAGCAGCAACCCAGACACAGGACAGGGCTGTAATTCACCCCTCCACTTT. As protein: CASSNPDTGQGCNSPLHF.

The genes are TRBV9 and TRBJ2-1; D gene uncertain. CDR3 length: 11 amino acids. The V and J ends lost 5 bases and 7 bases respectively, with 7 bases between them. Germline-derived CDR1 and CDR2 are SGDLS and YYNGEE. The CDR3 loop reads CASSSSNEQFF. The DNA of the CDR3 is TGTGCCAGCAGTTCCAGTAATGAGCAGTTCTTC.

V is TRBV11-2 and J is TRBJ2-5, with D maybe TRBD2 (6 bases). The CDR3 has 12 amino acids. Germline CDR1 and CDR2: SGHAT and FQNNGV. Here the CDR3 reads CDFRTKQETQYF. CDR3 nucleotides: TGTGACTTCCGGACTAAGCAGGAGACCCAGTACTTC.

The CDR3 DNA follows: TGTGCCAGCAGTCGTGGCGCAGGGGATGAGCAGTTCTTC. It is translated as CASSRGAGDEQFF. The chain uses TRBV2 and TRBJ2-1; perhaps TRBD1 as D (6 bases). V gave up 5 bases and J gave up 8 bases, with 13 bases separating them. Germline V gene data show CDR1 as SNHLY and CDR2 as FYNNEI. This CDR3 spans 13 amino acids.

The genes are TRBV11-2 and TRBJ2-7; 9 positions match TRBD1. V lost 4 bases to trimming and J lost 6 bases; unmatched junction nucleotides: 16. CDR1 and CDR2 from the germline V gene are SGHAT and FQNNGV. CDR3 length: 17 residues. The CDR3 sequence is CASSSQLPGQGMGEQYF. The CDR3 nucleotides are TGTGCCAGCAGCTCTCAGCTTCCGGGACAGGGCATGGGCGAGCAGTACTTC.

The rearrangement links TRBV7-2 to TRBJ2-3, with D maybe TRBD2 (5 bases). The germline V gene encodes CDR1 SGHTA and CDR2 FQGNSA. Trimming took off 5 bases at V and 7 bases at J, with 16 bases between the two ends. This CDR3 is 14 amino acids long. CDR3 bases: TGTGCCAGCAGCCCCCCGGGTCCCGGGAATACGCAGTATTTT. This encodes CASSPPGPGNTQYF.

The chain employs TRBV5-1 and TRBJ2-3, with 8 bases matching TRBD1. The V segment lost 4 bases and the J segment 0 bases; nucleotides outside the gene matches: 4. CDR3 length equals 15 residues. Looked up from germline, CDR1 is SGHRS and CDR2 is YFSETQ. CDR3 sequence (DNA): TGCGCCAGCAGCCCGACAGGGGCTAGCACAGATACGCAGTATTTT. It codes for CASSPTGASTDTQYF.

The J gene is TRBJ2-1, the V gene TRBV5-1; D is uncertain. Trimming took off 4 bases at V and 7 bases at J, with 15 bases between the two ends. The CDR3 has 14 amino acids. In germline, CDR1 is SGHRS, CDR2 YFSETQ. The CDR3 coding sequence is TGCGCCAGCAGCAGCCCTAACAGCCTTAATGAGCAGTTCTTC. It codes for CASSSPNSLNEQFF.

The V call is TRBV15, the J call TRBJ2-1, with TRBD2 matching over 9 bases. Germline CDR1 reads LNHNV; CDR2 reads YYDKDF (reference sequence). V shed 0 bases, J shed 9 bases, and the junction held 9 bases outside the gene matches. The CDR3 sequence is 16 residues long. CDR3 coding DNA: TGTGCCACCAGCAGAGATCGAAGGACTAGCGCACCTGAGCAGTTCTTC. Translation: CATSRDRRTSAPEQFF.

The chain employs TRBV18 and TRBJ1-1; no reliable D call. The CDR3 covers 16 residues. Trimming took off 3 bases at V and 0 bases at J, with 14 bases between the two ends. Germline CDR1 reads KGHSH; CDR2 reads LQKENI. The CDR3 sequence: CASSPAGIGVNTEAFF. In DNA, the CDR3 is TGTGCCAGCTCACCGGCAGGTATCGGGGTGAACACTGAAGCTTTCTTT.